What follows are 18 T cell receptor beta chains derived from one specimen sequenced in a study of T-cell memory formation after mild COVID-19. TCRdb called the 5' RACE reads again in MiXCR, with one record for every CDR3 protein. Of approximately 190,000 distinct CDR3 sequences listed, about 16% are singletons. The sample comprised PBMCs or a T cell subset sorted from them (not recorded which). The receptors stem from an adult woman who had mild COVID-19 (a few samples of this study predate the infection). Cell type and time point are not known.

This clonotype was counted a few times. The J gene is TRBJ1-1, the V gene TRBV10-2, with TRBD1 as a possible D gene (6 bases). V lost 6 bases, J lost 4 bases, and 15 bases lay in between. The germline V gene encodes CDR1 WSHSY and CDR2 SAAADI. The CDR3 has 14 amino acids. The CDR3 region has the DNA TGCGCCAGCAGGGTGGGGGGCGGAGGCACTGAAGCTTTCTTT. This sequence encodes CASRVGGGGTEAFF.

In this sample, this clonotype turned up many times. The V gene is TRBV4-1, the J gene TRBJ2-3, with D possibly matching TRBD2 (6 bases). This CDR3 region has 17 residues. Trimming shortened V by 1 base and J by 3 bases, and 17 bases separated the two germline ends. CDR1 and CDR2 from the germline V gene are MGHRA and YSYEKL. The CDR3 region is CASSQVRRGVGTDTQYF. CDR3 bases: TGCGCCAGCAGCCAAGTTCGGCGGGGCGTCGGTACAGATACGCAGTATTTT.

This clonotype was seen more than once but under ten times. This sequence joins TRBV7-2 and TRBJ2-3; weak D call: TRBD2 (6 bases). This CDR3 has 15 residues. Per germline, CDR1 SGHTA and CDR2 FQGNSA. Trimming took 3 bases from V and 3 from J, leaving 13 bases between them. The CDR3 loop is CASSFGGAFTDTQYF. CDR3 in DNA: TGTGCCAGCAGCTTTGGCGGGGCTTTTACAGATACGCAGTATTTT.

Here the CDR3 DNA reads TGTGCCACCAACAGTTGGTACGAGCAGTACTTC. Protein sequence: CATNSWYEQYF. The J gene is TRBJ2-7, the V gene TRBV28; D gene unclear. Germline assignment: CDR1 MDHEN and CDR2 SYDVKM. Trimming removed 10 bases from V and 4 bases from J, with 11 bases in between. This CDR3 region has 11 residues.

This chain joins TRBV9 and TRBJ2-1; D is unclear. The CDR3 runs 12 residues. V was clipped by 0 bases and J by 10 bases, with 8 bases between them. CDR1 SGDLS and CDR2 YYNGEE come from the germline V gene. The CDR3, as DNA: TGTGCCAGCAGCGTAGAGGCCAACGAGCAGTTCTTC. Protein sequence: CASSVEANEQFF.

DNA for the CDR3: TGTGCCAGCAGTCTTTCAGGGGCCTTAATAGACACTGAAGCTTTCTTT. This encodes CASSLSGALIDTEAFF. This chain uses TRBV27 with TRBJ1-1, with D tentatively TRBD1 (6 bases). This CDR3 is 16 amino acids long. The germline V and J ends were trimmed by 5 bases and 3 bases, with 19 bases remaining between them. The germline CDR1 and CDR2 sequences are MNHEY and SMNVEV (reference sequence).

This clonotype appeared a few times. CDR3 nucleotides: TGTGCCAGCAGCGACCCCGTAAGGGGACCGACAACCCAGTACTTC. It codes for CASSDPVRGPTTQYF. The gene calls are TRBV2 and TRBJ2-5, with D perhaps being TRBD1 or TRBD2 (5 bases each). The CDR3 is 15 residues long. Per the germline V gene, CDR1 is SNHLY and CDR2 is FYNNEI. Between the trimmed V and J ends, which lost 6 bases and 8 bases, there was a span of 22 bases.

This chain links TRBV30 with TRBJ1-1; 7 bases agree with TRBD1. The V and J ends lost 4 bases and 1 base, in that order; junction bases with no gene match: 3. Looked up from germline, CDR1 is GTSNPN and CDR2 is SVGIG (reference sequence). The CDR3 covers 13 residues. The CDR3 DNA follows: TGTGCCTGGAACAGACAGGGGAACACTGAAGCTTTCTTT. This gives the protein CAWNRQGNTEAFF.

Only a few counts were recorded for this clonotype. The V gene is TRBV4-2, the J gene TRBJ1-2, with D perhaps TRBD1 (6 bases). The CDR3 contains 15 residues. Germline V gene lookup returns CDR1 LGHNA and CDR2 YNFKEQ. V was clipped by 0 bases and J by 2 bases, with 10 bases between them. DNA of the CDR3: TGTGCCAGCAGCCAAGACATAACAGGGAACTATGGCTACACCTTC. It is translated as CASSQDITGNYGYTF.

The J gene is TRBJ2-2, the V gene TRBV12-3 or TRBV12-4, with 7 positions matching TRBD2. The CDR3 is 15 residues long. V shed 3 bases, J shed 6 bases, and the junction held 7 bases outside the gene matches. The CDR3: CASSFSASGPGELFF. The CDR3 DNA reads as TGTGCCAGCAGTTTCTCGGCTAGCGGTCCCGGGGAGCTGTTTTTT.

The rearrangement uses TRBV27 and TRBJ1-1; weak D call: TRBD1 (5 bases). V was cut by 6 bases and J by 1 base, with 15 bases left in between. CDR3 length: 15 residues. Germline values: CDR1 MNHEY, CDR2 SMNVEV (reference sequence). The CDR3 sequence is CASSYSGTANTEAFF. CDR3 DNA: TGTGCCAGCAGCTACTCGGGGACGGCGAACACTGAAGCTTTCTTT.

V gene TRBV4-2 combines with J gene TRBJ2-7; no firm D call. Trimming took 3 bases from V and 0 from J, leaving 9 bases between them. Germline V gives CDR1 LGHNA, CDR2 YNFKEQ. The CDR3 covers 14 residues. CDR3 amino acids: CASSQPETSYEQYF. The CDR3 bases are TGTGCCAGCAGCCAGCCAGAGACCTCCTACGAGCAGTACTTC.

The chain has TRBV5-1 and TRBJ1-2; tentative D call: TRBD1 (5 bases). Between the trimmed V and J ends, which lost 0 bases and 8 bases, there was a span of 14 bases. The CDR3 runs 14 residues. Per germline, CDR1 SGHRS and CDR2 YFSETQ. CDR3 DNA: TGCGCCAGCAGCTTGGAGGCAGGGAAGAGAGGCTACACCTTC. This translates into CASSLEAGKRGYTF.

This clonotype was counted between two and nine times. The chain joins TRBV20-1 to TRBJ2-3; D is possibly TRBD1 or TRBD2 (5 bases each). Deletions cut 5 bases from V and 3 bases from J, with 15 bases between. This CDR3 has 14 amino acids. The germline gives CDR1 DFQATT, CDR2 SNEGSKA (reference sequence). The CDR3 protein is CSAVEAGRTDTQYF. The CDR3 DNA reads TGCAGTGCTGTAGAGGCAGGGAGAACAGATACGCAGTATTTT.

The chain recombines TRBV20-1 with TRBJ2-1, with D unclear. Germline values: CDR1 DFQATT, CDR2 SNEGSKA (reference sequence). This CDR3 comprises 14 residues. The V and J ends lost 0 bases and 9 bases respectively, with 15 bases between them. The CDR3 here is CSARDHRLLVEQFF. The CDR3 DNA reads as TGCAGTGCTAGAGATCACCGGCTCCTAGTTGAGCAGTTCTTC.

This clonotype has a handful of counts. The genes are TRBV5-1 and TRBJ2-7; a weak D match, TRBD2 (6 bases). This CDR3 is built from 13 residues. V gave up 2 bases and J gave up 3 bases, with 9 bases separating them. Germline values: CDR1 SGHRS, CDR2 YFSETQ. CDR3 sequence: CASSFSRGYEQYF. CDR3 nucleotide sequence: TGCGCCAGCAGCTTCTCGCGGGGCTACGAGCAGTACTTC. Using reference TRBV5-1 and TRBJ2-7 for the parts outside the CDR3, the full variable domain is KAGVTQTPRYLIKTRGQQVTLSCSPISGHRSVSWYQQTPGQGLQFLFEYFSETQRNKGNFPGRFSGRQFSNSRSEMNVSTLELGDSALYLCASSFSRGYEQYFGPGTRLTVT.

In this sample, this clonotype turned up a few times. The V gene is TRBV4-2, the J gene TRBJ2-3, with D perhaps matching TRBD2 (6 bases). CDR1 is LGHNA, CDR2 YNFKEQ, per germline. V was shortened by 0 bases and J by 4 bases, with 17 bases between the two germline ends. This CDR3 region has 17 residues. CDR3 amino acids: CASSQDGNGGRADTQYF. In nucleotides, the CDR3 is TGTGCCAGCAGCCAAGATGGGAACGGGGGAAGGGCAGATACGCAGTATTTT.

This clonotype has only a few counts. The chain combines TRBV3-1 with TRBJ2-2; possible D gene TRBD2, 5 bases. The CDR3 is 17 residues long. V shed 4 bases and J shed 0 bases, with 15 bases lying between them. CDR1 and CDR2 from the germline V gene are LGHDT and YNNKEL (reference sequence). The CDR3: CASSRVRGQTNTGELFF. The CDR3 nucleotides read TGTGCCAGCAGCCGGGTTCGAGGGCAAACGAACACCGGGGAGCTGTTTTTT. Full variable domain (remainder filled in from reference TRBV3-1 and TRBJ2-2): DTAVSQTPKYLVTQMGNDKSIKCEQNLGHDTMYWYKQDSKKFLKIMFSYNNKELIINETVPNRFSPKSPDKAHLNLHINSLELGDSAVYFCASSRVRGQTNTGELFFGEGSRLTVL.